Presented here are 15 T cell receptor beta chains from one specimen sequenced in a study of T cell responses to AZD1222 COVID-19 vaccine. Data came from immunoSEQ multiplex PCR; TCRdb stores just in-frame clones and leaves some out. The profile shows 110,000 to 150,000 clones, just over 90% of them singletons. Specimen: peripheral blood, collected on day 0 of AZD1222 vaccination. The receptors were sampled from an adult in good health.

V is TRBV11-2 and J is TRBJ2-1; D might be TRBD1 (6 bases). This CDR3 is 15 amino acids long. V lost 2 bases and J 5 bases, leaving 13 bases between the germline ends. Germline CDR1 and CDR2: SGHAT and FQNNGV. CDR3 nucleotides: TGTGCCAGCAGCTTAAGGTCCAGGGGAAACAATGAGCAGTTCTTC. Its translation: CASSLRSRGNNEQFF.

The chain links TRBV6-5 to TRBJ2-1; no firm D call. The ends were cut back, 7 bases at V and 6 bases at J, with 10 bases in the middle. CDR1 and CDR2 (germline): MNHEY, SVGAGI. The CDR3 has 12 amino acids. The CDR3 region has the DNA TGTGCCAGCACCCTTCCTGGCAATGAGCAGTTCTTC. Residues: CASTLPGNEQFF.

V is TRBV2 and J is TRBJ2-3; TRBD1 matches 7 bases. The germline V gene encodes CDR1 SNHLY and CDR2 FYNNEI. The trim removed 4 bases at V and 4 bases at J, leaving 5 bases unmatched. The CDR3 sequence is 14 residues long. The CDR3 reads CASSGQGVPDTQYF. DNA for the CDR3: TGTGCCAGCAGTGGACAGGGCGTCCCAGATACGCAGTATTTT.

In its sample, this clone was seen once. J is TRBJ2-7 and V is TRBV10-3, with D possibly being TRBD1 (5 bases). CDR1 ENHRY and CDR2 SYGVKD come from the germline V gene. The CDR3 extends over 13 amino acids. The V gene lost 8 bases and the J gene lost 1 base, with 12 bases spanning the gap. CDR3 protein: CAIATQGSYEQYF. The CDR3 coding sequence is TGTGCCATCGCAACCCAGGGTTCCTACGAGCAGTACTTC.

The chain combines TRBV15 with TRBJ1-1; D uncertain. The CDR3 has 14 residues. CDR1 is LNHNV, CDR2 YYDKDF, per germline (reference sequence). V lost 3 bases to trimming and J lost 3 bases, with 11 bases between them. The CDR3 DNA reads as TGTGCCACCAGCAGGGGCAGAGAGTACACTGAAGCTTTCTTT. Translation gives CATSRGREYTEAFF.

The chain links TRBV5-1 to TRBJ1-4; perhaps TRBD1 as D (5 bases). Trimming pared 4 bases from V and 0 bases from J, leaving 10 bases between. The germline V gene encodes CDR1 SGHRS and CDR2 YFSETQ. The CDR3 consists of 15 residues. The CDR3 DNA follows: TGCGCCAGCAGCCGGGGGTCCGCAACTAATGAAAAACTGTTTTTT. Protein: CASSRGSATNEKLFF.

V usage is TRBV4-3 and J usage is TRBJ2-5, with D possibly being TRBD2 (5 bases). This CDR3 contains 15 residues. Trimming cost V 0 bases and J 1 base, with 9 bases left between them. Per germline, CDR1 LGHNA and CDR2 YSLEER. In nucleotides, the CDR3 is TGCGCCAGCAGCCAAGATCAGCGGTTCCAAGAGACCCAGTACTTC. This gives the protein CASSQDQRFQETQYF.

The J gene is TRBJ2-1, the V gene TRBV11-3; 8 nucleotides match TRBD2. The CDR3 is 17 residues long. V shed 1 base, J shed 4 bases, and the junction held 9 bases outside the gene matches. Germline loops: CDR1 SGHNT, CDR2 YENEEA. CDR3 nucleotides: TGTGCCAGCAGCTTAGTCACCGATCTAGCGGGTTACAATGAGCAGTTCTTC. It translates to CASSLVTDLAGYNEQFF.

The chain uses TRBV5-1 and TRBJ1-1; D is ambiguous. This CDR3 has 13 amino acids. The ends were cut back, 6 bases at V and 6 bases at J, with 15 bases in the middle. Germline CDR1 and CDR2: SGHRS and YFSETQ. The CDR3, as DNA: TGCGCCAGCACCTCGCCCGGTGTTGCTGAAGCTTTCTTT. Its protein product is CASTSPGVAEAFF.

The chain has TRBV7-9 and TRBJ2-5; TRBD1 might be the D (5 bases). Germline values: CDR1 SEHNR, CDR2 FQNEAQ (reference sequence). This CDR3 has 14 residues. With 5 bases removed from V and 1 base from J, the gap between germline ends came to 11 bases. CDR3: CASSITGSQETQYF. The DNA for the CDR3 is TGTGCCAGCAGCATAACAGGTTCCCAAGAGACCCAGTACTTC. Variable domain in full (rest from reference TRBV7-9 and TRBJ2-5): DTGVSQNPRHKITKRGQNVTFRCDPISEHNRLYWYRQTLGQGPEFLTYFQNEAQLEKSRLLSDRFSAERPKGSFSTLEIQRTEQGDSAMYLCASSITGSQETQYFGPGTRLLVL.

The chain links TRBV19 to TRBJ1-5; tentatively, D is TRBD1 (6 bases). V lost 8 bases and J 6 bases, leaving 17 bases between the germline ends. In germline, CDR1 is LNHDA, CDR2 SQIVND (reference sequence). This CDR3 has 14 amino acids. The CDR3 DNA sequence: TGTGCCAGTGCTGCGTCCGGGGGCGGTCAGCCCCAGCATTTT. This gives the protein CASAASGGGQPQHF.

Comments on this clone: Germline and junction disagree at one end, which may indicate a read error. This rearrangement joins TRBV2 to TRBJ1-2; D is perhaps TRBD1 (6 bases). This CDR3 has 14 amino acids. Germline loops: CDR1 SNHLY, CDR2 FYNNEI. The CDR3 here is CASTESEGGYGYTF. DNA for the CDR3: TGTGCCAGCACTGAATCAGAGGGGGGCTATGGCTACACCTTC.

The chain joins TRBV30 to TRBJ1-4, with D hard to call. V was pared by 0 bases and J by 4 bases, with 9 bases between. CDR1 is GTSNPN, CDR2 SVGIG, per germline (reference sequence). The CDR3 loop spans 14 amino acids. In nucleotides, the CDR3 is TGTGCCTGGAGTGTGACCGTGGGTAATGAAAAACTGTTTTTT. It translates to CAWSVTVGNEKLFF.

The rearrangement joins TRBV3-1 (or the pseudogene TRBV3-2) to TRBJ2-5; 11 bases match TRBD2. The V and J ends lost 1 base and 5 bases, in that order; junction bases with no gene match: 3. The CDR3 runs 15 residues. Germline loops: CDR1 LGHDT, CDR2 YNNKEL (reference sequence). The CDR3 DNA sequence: TGTGCCAGCAGCCAAGCTAGCGGGGGGCACGAGACCCAGTACTTC. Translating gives CASSQASGGHETQYF.

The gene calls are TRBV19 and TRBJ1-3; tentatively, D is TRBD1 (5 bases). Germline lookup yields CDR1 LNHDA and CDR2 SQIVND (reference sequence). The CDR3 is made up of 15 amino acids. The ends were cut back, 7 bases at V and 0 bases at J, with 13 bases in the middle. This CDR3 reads CASTAGRFSGNTIYF. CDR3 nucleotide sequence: TGTGCCAGTACCGCGGGACGGTTCTCTGGAAACACCATATATTTT.